The 14 T cell receptor beta chains presented below share a single source sample, sequenced in a study of T cells in Graves' hyperthyroidism and ophthalmopathy. The source material, RNA transcripts, was used to amplify TCR beta CDR3 regions. First-round RT-PCR of the TCR CDR3 relied on the HTBI primer set. TCRdb itself ran the multiplex PCR reads through MiXCR, one entry per CDR3 protein. The sample has 350,000 to 400,000 distinct CDR3 sequences, under 20% seen once. Sample: blood. These receptors came from a man younger than 35 with Graves' ophthalmopathy.

This clonotype was observed a few times. This sequence joins TRBV5-1 and TRBJ2-5; D ambiguous. Germline V gives CDR1 SGHRS, CDR2 YFSETQ. Trimming pared 0 bases from V and 5 bases from J, leaving 11 bases between. The CDR3 is 14 amino acids. The DNA for the CDR3 is TGCGCCAGCAGCTTGGTGGGGTTCAGCGAGACCCAGTACTTC. It is translated as CASSLVGFSETQYF.

The table lists this clonotype with many counts. This sequence joins TRBV14 and TRBJ1-1; the D gene is possibly TRBD1 (6 bases). Germline V CDR1 and CDR2: SGHDN, FVKESK. Trimming removed 5 bases at V and 6 bases at J, with 13 bases between. CDR3 length: 13 residues. DNA of the CDR3: TGTGCCAGCAGCACCCAGGGGCGTGCTGAAGCTTTCTTT. As protein: CASSTQGRAEAFF.

Concerning this clonotype itself: Since a much larger clone is just one base distant, this may be a read error. The chain links TRBV11-2 to TRBJ2-3; D unclear. Germline V gene lookup returns CDR1 SGHAT and CDR2 FQNNGV. Trimming left V 8 bases short and J 3 bases short, with 18 bases between. CDR3 size: 15 residues. DNA of the CDR3: TGTGCCAGCGGCACTCTTGGGCCGACGACAGATACGCAGTATTTT. Protein sequence: CASGTLGPTTDTQYF.

This clonotype was counted only a few times. V gene TRBV18 combines with J gene TRBJ2-5, with D unresolved. Germline CDR1 reads KGHSH; CDR2 reads LQKENI. This CDR3 is built from 15 residues. Trimming stripped 1 base from V and 4 bases from J, with 13 bases between. CDR3 sequence: CASSPLEGIGETQYF. The CDR3 DNA sequence: TGTGCCAGCTCACCACTCGAAGGAATTGGAGAGACCCAGTACTTC.

This clonotype was picked up one time. This may arise from a read error, as a much more abundant clone is one base away. The rearrangement links TRBV18 to TRBJ2-1; perhaps TRBD2 as D (5 bases). The CDR3 has 14 residues. Looked up from germline, CDR1 is KGHSH and CDR2 is LQKENI. The chain's CDR3 is CASSPPGLRIEQLF. CDR3 coding DNA: TGTGCCAGCTCACCCCCGGGGTTAAGGATTGAGCAGCTCTTC.

This clonotype has more than one count but fewer than ten. The gene calls are TRBV7-2 and TRBJ1-2, with D unclear. CDR3 length: 14 amino acids. Germline V gene data show CDR1 as SGHTA and CDR2 as FQGNSA. The ends were cut back, 4 bases at V and 4 bases at J, with 13 bases in the middle. This CDR3 is CASSSRIPVYGYTF. CDR3 nucleotides: TGTGCCAGCAGCTCCAGGATCCCGGTCTATGGCTACACCTTC.

This clonotype was seen at least ten times. CDR3 DNA sequence: TGTGCCACCAGTCCTTCGACTAGGGGGGGCGTATGCGAGCAGTACTTC. This codes for CATSPSTRGGVCEQYF. This sequence joins TRBV24-1 and TRBJ2-7; weak D call: TRBD2 (7 bases). The CDR3 covers 16 residues. The germline gives CDR1 KGHDR, CDR2 SFDVKD. Trimming stripped 6 bases from V and 6 bases from J, with 23 bases between.

This clonotype was detected many times. The rearrangement links TRBV9 to TRBJ2-5; 11 bases fit TRBD2. Per germline, CDR1 SGDLS and CDR2 YYNGEE. V was clipped by 5 bases and J by 2 bases; unmatched bases: 5. There are 15 residues in the CDR3. As DNA, the CDR3 is TGTGCCAGCAGTCCTAGCGGGGGGACACAAGAGACCCAGTACTTC. This sequence encodes CASSPSGGTQETQYF.

This clonotype was detected ten times or more. The chain links TRBV5-8 to TRBJ1-2; D ambiguous. The CDR3 length is 12 residues. V shed 0 bases and J shed 4 bases, with 4 bases lying between them. The germline CDR1 and CDR2 sequences are SGHTS and YDEGEE. The CDR3 nucleotides are TGTGCCAGCAGCTTGGATGTCTATGGCTACACCTTC. It translates to CASSLDVYGYTF.

This clonotype came up a few times. The chain recombines TRBV6-2 or TRBV6-3 with TRBJ2-3; the match to TRBD1 covers 7 bases. V was clipped by 6 bases and J by 0 bases; unmatched bases: 3. The germline CDR1 and CDR2 sequences are MNHEY and SVGEGT. The CDR3 sequence is 14 residues long. CDR3 loop: CASRDRASTDTQYF. CDR3 sequence (DNA): TGTGCCAGCAGAGACAGGGCTAGCACAGATACGCAGTATTTT.

The sample holds a few counts of this clonotype. The chain combines TRBV2 with TRBJ2-2, with D possibly being TRBD1 or TRBD2 (5 bases each). In germline, CDR1 is SNHLY, CDR2 FYNNEI. Deletions cut 5 bases from V and 6 bases from J, with 10 bases between. This CDR3 has 13 residues. Here the CDR3 reads CASSRGVAGELFF. The CDR3 DNA reads TGTGCCAGCAGTCGAGGGGTAGCCGGGGAGCTGTTTTTT.

This clonotype was found many times. The rearrangement uses TRBV2 and TRBJ1-1; the D gene is possibly TRBD1 (5 bases). Deletions cut 7 bases from V and 4 bases from J, with 10 bases between. Germline CDR1 and CDR2: SNHLY and FYNNEI. This CDR3 region has 12 residues. The CDR3 bases are TGTGCCAGCACCCAGGGATTCACTGAAGCTTTCTTT. It yields the protein CASTQGFTEAFF.

This chain uses TRBV9 with TRBJ2-7; 12 positions agree with TRBD2. The ends lost 0 bases at V and 0 bases at J; junction bases unmatched: 1. The CDR3 length is 16 residues. The germline CDR1 and CDR2 sequences are SGDLS and YYNGEE. In DNA form, the CDR3 reads TGTGCCAGCAGCGTAGCTAGCGGGGGGGTCTCCTACGAGCAGTACTTC. Its translation: CASSVASGGVSYEQYF. The full variable domain, completed using reference TRBV9 and TRBJ2-7, is DSGVTQTPKHLITATGQRVTLRCSPRSGDLSVYWYQQSLDQGLQFLIQYYNGEERAKGNILERFSAQQFPDLHSELNLSSLELGDSALYFCASSVASGGVSYEQYFGPGTRLTVT.

At least ten counts were recorded for this clonotype. V usage is TRBV12-3 or TRBV12-4 and J usage is TRBJ1-2; D uncertain. This CDR3 spans 14 amino acids. Trimming stripped 3 bases from V and 2 bases from J, with 10 bases between. The DNA of the CDR3 is TGTGCCAGCAGTTTCGGACGTTCAAACTATGGCTACACCTTC. This encodes CASSFGRSNYGYTF.